What follows describes a single T cell receptor beta chain. Its antigen remains unidentified. One base away there is no much larger clone; base qualities are not given. TCR CDR3 regions were amplified from genomic DNA by multiplex PCR using the deep immunoSEQ assay. For each cell subset, the extracted genomic DNA was distributed evenly across all wells of several immunoSEQ 96-well plates, and each plate served as one replicate. For sorted subsets, around 0.2 ug of genomic DNA, equivalent to 25,000 to 35,000 T cell genomes, went into each replicate PCR. Purified libraries were quantified with a Qubit 3.0 fluorometer, sized on a Bioanalyzer 2100, and re-quantified with the KAPA Library Quantification kit. Every immunoSEQ 96-well plate was sequenced on a dedicated single-read 150-cycle Illumina NextSeq 550 flow cell. On the study's bioinformatics: Because the immunoSEQ output held only junctional sequences and lacked quality scores, the filtering could not match the filtering applied to full-length reads. Sequences were annotated with PyIR, a Python wrapper for IgBLAST v1.9, and V/J genes and CDR3 were assigned using IMGT germline references. Reads with weak V/J assignments (E-value above 1e-6), missing CDR3, stop codons, out-of-frame junctions, or ambiguous translated residues were removed. V3J clonotypes were defined by identical inferred V gene, J gene, and CDR3 amino acid sequence. Percentage overlap between repertoires was computed as shared unique clonotypes divided by the size of the smaller repertoire. Richness of each repertoire was evaluated using RTK rarefaction, the Chao1 estimator, and Recon v2.1 estimates of unobserved clonotypes. OLGA was used to compute generation probabilities for all TCRbeta clonotypes that the gDNA method yielded from four donors. The table comes from immuneACCESS by way of TCRdb, which keeps in-frame sequences with V and J called. Part of the clones is missing from these tables; in studies checked, under half for an unresolved V gene and the rest for unknown reasons. V, J and clone size are taken as reported in that table, and D and trimming were inferred from the DNA itself. The sample contains some 690,000 clones, 90% of them found a single time. Jointly, the top ten make up roughly 36% of the sample.

The data originate from a study of shared clonotypes between healthy human individuals (dated by TCRdb to 2020 to 2021). Study-wide context: The cohort included a few men and a couple of women between 18 and 49 years of age. For each donor, CD4 naive and CD4 memory were each run on three plates, CD8 naive on two plates, and CD8 memory on one plate. To estimate repertoire size and how much clonotype sharing occurs between individuals, the study deeply sequenced the blood TCR repertoires of five healthy adults. Different laboratories and diverse techniques were used to prepare libraries and sequence TCR repertoires, to increase sequencing depth and limit assay-specific biases. Each donor's leukapheresis produced roughly between roughly 0.9 and 8.9 billion PBMCs.

From its cysteine to its phenylalanine, the CDR3 spans 14 amino acids. Only the CDR3 portion is preserved as DNA: 42 bases, with reading frame beginning at the first base. The germline V gene supplies CDR1 SGHAT and CDR2 FQNNGV. The trim is 3 bases for V and 6 bases for J, with a gap of 15 bases between the germline ends. The donors were healthy, HIV-negative adults with no recently reported acute infections or vaccinations. Only Caucasian adults living in Nashville, Tennessee, USA were represented among the donors. CD8 memory samples combined magnetically selected CD45RO+ cells with CCR7-negative CD45RA+ effector memory (TemRA) cells. Blood was collected by leukapheresis, and PBMCs were isolated by Ficoll-Histopaque density gradient centrifugation and then cryopreserved in liquid nitrogen vapor phase. Purity and quantity of every magnetically sorted T cell population were checked by analytical flow cytometry. From each sorted fraction, genomic DNA was isolated and quantified by UV absorbance on a Nanodrop 2000c.

Broad study findings and their caveats: Because the study included only a small number of donors, the genetic and exposure-history diversity represented was limited. Only blood was sampled, and tissue TCR repertoires likely differ from those in blood. Larger estimated clonotype richness was generally found for naive subsets than for memory subsets. Based on pairwise subsampling, the degree of clonotype sharing among donors was expected to be affected by sequencing depth. Sharing across a handful of donors was observed for 5% to 6.5% of naive CD4, 3.5% of naive CD8, over 2% of memory CD4, and around 0.42% of memory CD8 clonotypes. Incomplete sequencing was indicated by rarefaction of sorted-subset datasets, despite the large sequencing depth. Compared with non-shared clonotypes, the clonotypes found in all four sorted-subset donors had higher generation probabilities.

The chain is made from TRBV11-2 and TRBJ2-7, with TRBD2 as a weak D call on 6 bases. The specimen was memory CD8+ T cells from PBMCs. The sample's cell subset or site, from its label and the paper: CD45RO+ cells pooled with CCR7-negative TemRA cells. This TCR came from a man younger than 35 in good health. Some clones in this sample may be carry-over from other donors' samples. Here the CDR3 is given as CASSLSSASAEQYF. At the DNA level, the sequence is TGTGCCAGCAGCTTGTCTAGCGCTTCCGCCGAGCAGTACTTC.